The following is a TCR beta chain sequence with its context. V was clipped by 3 bases and J by 6 bases; unmatched bases: 10. Germline V gene sequence: CDR1 MNHNS, CDR2 SASEGT. The CDR3 runs 15 residues. The source of the sample is a study of blood T cell repertoires in COVID-19. Cohorts were based on clinical histories the participants reported. In the source study's methods: Researchers report that nucleated cell counts were estimated from reference gene primer amplification. The data were produced by immunoSEQ multiplex PCR, yet TCRdb's version contains in-frame clones alone and is incomplete. V, J and clone size are taken as reported in that table, and D and trimming were inferred from the DNA itself. Among a few hundred thousand clones listed, approximately 85% were seen once.

The origin of this receptor is a woman aged 45-65 years who had been exposed to COVID-19. The chain recombines TRBV6-1 with TRBJ1-2, with TRBD1 matching over 7 bases. The specimen was PBMCs or T cells enriched from blood (not recorded which). The CDR3 nucleotides read TGTGCCAGCAGTGACCCCGGTCAGGGGGGAGATGGCTACACCTTC. Translated: CASSDPGQGGDGYTF.